The sequence of this TCR beta chain was determined in a study of blood T cell repertoires in COVID-19. Profiled with immunoSEQ multiplex PCR; TCRdb holds only in-frame clones, not every one. The profile covers 230,000 or so clones, with around 88% appearing a single time and roughly 2.5% taken by the ten largest. The germline V and J ends were trimmed by 3 bases and 0 bases, with 11 bases remaining between them. Germline V gene data show CDR1 as LNHDA and CDR2 as SQIVND (reference sequence). The CDR3 consists of 15 residues. Cohorts were assigned according to the clinical history that participants reported.

The chain uses TRBV19 and TRBJ1-2; D unclear. The sequenced material came from PBMCs or T cells enriched from blood (not recorded which). The sequence derives from a woman aged 40 to 50 with acute COVID-19. The CDR3 DNA reads as TGTGCCAGTAGTATTACGGGTGACTCTAACTATGGCTACACCTTC. This gives the protein CASSITGDSNYGYTF. The variable domain in full, with the rest retrieved from reference TRBV19 and TRBJ1-2, is DGGITQSPKYLFRKEGQNVTLSCEQNLNHDAMYWYRQDPGQGLRLIYYSQIVNDFQKGDIAEGYSVSREKKESFPLTVTSAQKNPTAFYLCASSITGDSNYGYTFGSGTRLTVV.